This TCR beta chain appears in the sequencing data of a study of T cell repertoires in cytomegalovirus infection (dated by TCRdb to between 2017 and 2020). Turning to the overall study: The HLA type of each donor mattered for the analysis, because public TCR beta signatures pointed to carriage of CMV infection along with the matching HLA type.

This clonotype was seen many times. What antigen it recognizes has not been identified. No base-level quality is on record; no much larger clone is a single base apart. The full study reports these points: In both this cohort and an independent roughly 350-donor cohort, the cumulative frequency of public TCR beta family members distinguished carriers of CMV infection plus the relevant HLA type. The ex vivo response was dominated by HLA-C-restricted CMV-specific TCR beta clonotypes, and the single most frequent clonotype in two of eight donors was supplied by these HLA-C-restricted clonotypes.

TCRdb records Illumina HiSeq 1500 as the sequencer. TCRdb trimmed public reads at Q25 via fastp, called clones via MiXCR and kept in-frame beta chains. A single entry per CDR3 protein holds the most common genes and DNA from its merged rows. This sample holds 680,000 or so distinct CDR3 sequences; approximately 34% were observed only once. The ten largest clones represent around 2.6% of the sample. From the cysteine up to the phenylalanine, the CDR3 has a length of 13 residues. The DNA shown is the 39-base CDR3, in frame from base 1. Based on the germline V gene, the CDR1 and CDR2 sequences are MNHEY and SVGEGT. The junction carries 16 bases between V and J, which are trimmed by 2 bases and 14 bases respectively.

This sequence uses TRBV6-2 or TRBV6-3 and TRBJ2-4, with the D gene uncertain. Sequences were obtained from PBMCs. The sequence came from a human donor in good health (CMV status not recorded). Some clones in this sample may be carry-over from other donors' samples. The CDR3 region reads CASSYSDTGKKYF. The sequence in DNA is TGTGCCAGCAGTTACAGTGACACTGGGAAAAAGTACTTC.